Each of the 10 T cell receptor beta chains below was sequenced from the same sample in a study of blood T cell repertoires in COVID-19. The protocol was immunoSEQ multiplex PCR, while the TCRdb copy is restricted to in-frame clones and leaves out a portion. The sample has 180,000 or so clones, approximately 87% seen once. The sample consisted of peripheral blood. All receptors come from a woman aged 55-70 years with COVID-19, enrolled during active disease.

The chain joins TRBV6-2 or TRBV6-3 to TRBJ2-7, with 10 bases fitting TRBD2. The CDR3 covers 13 residues. V was pared by 6 bases and J by 3 bases, with 2 bases of the junction left unmatched. CDR1 and CDR2 (germline): MNHEY, SVGEGT. This CDR3 reads CASSGTSDYEQYF. For the CDR3, the DNA is TGTGCCAGCAGCGGGACTAGCGACTACGAGCAGTACTTC.

V is TRBV7-3 and J is TRBJ2-3; maybe TRBD2 (5 bases). This CDR3 spans 15 amino acids. V was cut by 5 bases and J by 1 base, with 13 bases left in between. CDR1 is SGHTA, CDR2 FQGTGA, per germline. The DNA of the CDR3 is TGTGCCAGCAGCCCTACTGTGGAGGGCACAGATACGCAGTATTTT. As protein: CASSPTVEGTDTQYF. Complete variable domain (other parts from reference TRBV7-3 and TRBJ2-3): GAGVSQTPSNKVTEKGKYVELRCDPISGHTALYWYRQSLGQGPEFLIYFQGTGAADDSGLPNDRFFAVRPEGSVSTLKIQRTERGDSAVYLCASSPTVEGTDTQYFGPGTRLTVL.

The V call is TRBV6-5, the J call TRBJ1-3; D remains unclear. Trimming removed 8 bases from V and 0 bases from J, with 11 bases in between. Germline values: CDR1 MNHEY, CDR2 SVGAGI. The CDR3 runs to 14 residues. CDR3 protein: CASSPVVSGNTIYF. CDR3 DNA sequence: TGTGCCAGCTCCCCAGTCGTCTCTGGAAACACCATATATTTT.

The chain employs TRBV18 and TRBJ2-3; TRBD1 matches 9 bases. This CDR3 is built from 15 residues. Germline CDR1 and CDR2: KGHSH and LQKENI. The V and J ends lost 5 bases and 0 bases, in that order; junction bases with no gene match: 3. Here the CDR3 DNA reads TGTGCCAGCTCAAACGACAGGGGGAGCACAGATACGCAGTATTTT. It codes for CASSNDRGSTDTQYF.

The chain has TRBV5-4 and TRBJ1-5; no reliable D call. CDR3 size: 12 residues. Germline CDR1 and CDR2: SGHNT and YYREEE (reference sequence). V was shortened by 0 bases and J by 9 bases, with 7 bases between the two germline ends. The CDR3 DNA follows: TGTGCCAGCAGCTTGGAAGGCGGGCCCCAGCATTTT. Amino acids: CASSLEGGPQHF.

The gene calls are TRBV27 and TRBJ1-6; no definite D call. Germline values: CDR1 MNHEY, CDR2 SMNVEV (reference sequence). The ends were cut back, 5 bases at V and 14 bases at J, with 10 bases in the middle. This CDR3 contains 11 residues. This chain's CDR3 is CASSPGSSLHF. DNA of the CDR3: TGTGCCAGCAGTCCCGGGTCTTCCCTCCACTTT.

The rearrangement joins TRBV4-3 to TRBJ1-4; D is unclear. The CDR3 length is 16 residues. V was shortened by 0 bases and J by 4 bases, with 12 bases between the two germline ends. Germline lookup yields CDR1 LGHNA and CDR2 YSLEER. The CDR3 is CASSQDYHSFNEKLFF. The CDR3 nucleotides read TGCGCCAGCAGCCAAGATTATCACAGCTTTAATGAAAAACTGTTTTTT.

The chain is built from TRBV14 and TRBJ2-3; the D is unclear. The length of the CDR3 is 19 residues. Germline CDR1 is SGHDN and CDR2 is FVKESK. V was clipped by 2 bases and J by 0 bases, with 21 bases between them. This CDR3 reads CASSQWKVLAASSTDTQYF. The CDR3 DNA reads TGTGCCAGCAGCCAATGGAAGGTCCTTGCGGCCTCTAGCACAGATACGCAGTATTTT.

This clone has more than one count but fewer than ten. The chain is built from TRBV4-2 and TRBJ2-2; D gene uncertain. The CDR3 contains 14 residues. Germline V CDR1 and CDR2: LGHNA, YNFKEQ. V was cut by 0 bases and J by 1 base, with 3 bases left in between. CDR3 bases: TGTGCCAGCAGCCAAGAGAGGAACACCGGGGAGCTGTTTTTT. Translated: CASSQERNTGELFF.

The chain carries TRBV7-2 and TRBJ2-2; 9 positions agree with TRBD1. The trim removed 5 bases at V and 9 bases at J, leaving 10 bases unmatched. The CDR3 runs to 15 residues. Germline V gene lookup returns CDR1 SGHTA and CDR2 FQGNSA. The CDR3 DNA is TGTGCCAGCAGCGCCCGGACAGGGGAGGGAAGGGAGCTGTTTTTT. Translation: CASSARTGEGRELFF.